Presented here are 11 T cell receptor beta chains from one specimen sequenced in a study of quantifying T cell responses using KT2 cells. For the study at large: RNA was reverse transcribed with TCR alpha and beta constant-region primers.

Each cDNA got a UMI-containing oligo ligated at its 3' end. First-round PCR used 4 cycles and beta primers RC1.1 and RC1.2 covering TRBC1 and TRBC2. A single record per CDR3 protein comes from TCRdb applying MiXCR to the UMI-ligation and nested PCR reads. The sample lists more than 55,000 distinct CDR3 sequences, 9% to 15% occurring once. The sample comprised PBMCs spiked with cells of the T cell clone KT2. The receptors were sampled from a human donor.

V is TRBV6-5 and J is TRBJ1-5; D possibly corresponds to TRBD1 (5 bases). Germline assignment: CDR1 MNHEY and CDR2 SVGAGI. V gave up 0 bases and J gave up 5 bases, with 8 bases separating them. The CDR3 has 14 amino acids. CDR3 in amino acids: CASSYSGAYQPQHF. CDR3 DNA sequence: TGTGCCAGCAGTTACTCAGGGGCGTATCAGCCCCAGCATTTT.

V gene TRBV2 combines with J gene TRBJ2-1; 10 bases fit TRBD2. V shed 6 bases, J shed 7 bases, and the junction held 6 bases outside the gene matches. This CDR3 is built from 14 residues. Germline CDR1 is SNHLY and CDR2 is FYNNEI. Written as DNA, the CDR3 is TGTGCCAGCAGAGTACTAGCGGGAAGGAATGAGCAGTTCTTC. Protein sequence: CASRVLAGRNEQFF.

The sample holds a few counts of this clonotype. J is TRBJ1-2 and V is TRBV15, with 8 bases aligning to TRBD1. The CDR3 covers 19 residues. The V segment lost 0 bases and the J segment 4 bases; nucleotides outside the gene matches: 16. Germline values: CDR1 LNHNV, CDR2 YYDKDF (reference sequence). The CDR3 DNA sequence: TGTGCCACCAGCAGAGATCTTTCGCGCAGGGGGCGTCTTGGCTATGGCTACACCTTC. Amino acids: CATSRDLSRRGRLGYGYTF.

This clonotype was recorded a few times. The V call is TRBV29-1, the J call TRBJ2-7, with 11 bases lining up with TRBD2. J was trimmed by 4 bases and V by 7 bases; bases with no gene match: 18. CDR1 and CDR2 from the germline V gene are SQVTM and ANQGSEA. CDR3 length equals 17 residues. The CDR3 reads CSAGYGTSGTPEYEQYF. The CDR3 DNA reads TGCAGCGCAGGGTACGGGACTAGCGGAACCCCTGAGTACGAGCAGTACTTC.

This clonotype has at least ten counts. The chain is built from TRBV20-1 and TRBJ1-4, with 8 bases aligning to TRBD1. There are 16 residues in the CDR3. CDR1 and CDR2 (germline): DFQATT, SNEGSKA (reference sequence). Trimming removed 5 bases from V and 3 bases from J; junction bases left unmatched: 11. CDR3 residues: CSAALDKGQANEKLFF. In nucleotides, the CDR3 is TGCAGTGCTGCCCTGGACAAGGGACAGGCTAATGAAAAACTGTTTTTT.

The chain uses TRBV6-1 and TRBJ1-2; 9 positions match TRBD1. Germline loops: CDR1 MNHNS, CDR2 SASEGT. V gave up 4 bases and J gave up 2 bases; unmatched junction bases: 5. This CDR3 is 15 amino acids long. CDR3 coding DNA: TGTGCCAGCAGTGTCCCCGGGACAGGGAACTATGGCTACACCTTC. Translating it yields CASSVPGTGNYGYTF.

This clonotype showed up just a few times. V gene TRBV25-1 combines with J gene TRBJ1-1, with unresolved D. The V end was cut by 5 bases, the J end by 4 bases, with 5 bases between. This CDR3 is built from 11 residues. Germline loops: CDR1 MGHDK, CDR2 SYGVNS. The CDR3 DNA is TGTGCCAGCAGTCCCAGCACTGAAGCTTTCTTT. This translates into CASSPSTEAFF.

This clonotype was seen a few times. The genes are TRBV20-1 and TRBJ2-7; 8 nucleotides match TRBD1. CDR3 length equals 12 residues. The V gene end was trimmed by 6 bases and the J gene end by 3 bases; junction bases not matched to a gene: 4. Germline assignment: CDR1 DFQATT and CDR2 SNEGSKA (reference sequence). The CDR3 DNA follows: TGCAGTGCGCGCGACAGGGGCTACGAGCAGTACTTC. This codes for CSARDRGYEQYF.

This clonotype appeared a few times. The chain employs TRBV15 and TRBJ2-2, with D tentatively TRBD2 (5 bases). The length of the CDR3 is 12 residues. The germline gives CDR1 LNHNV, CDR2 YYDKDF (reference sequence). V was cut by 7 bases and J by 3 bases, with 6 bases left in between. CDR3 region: CATNGDTGELFF. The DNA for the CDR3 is TGTGCCACCAACGGGGACACCGGGGAGCTGTTTTTT.

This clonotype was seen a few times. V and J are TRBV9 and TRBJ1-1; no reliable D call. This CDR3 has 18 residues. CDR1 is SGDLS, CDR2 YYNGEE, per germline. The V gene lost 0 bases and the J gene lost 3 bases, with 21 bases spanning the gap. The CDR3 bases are TGTGCCAGCAGCGTAGGTTCGGGTTGGAGCGTGATGGACACTGAAGCTTTCTTT. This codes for CASSVGSGWSVMDTEAFF.

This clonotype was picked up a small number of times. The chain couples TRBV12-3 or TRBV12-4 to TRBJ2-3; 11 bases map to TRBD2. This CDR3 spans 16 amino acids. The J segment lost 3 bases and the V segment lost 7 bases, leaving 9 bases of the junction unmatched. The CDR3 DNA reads TGTGCCAGCAAGATAAGACTAGCGGGAAGAACAGATACGCAGTATTTT. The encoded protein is CASKIRLAGRTDTQYF.